A selection of T cell receptor beta chains follows, all from one sample in a study of shared clonotypes between healthy human individuals. Profiling relied on immunoSEQ multiplex PCR, and the TCRdb table lists in-frame clones only, not all of them. The table records under 600,000 clones, around 78% of them present only once. Sequenced material: PBMCs. Receptors originate from a woman in her forties in good health. Some clones in this sample may be carry-over from other donors' samples. Both conserved end residues are part of each CDR3. Fields, in order: clone size, J gene, V gene, D gene, CDR3 protein, CDR3 DNA. The D gene is left open where the match is weak. Not every row has a clone size; where given, it reads once, few, many or a size class.

>few|TRBJ2-3|TRBV14|TRBD2
CASSQAMPSGPTDTQYF
TGTGCCAGCAGCCAAGCGATGCCTAGCGGTCCGACAGATACGCAGTATTTT
>.|TRBJ2-2|TRBV4-1|TRBD1
CASSHVLQGAPGELFF
TGCGCCAGCAGCCACGTTCTACAGGGGGCCCCCGGGGAGCTGTTTTTT
>.|TRBJ2-3|TRBV27|TRBD2
CASSLGLAGGEDTQYF
TGTGCCAGCAGTTTAGGGCTAGCGGGAGGTGAAGATACGCAGTATTTT
>.|TRBJ1-5|TRBV28|.
CASRVGNQPQHF
TGTGCCAGCAGAGTAGGCAATCAGCCCCAGCATTTT
>once|TRBJ2-5|TRBV18|.
CASSPPIPQETQYF
TGTGCCAGCTCACCCCCGATCCCCCAAGAGACCCAGTACTTC
>.|TRBJ2-7|TRBV21-1|.
CASRGGQGYFYEQYF
TGTGCCAGCAGGGGGGGACAGGGGTATTTCTACGAGCAGTACTTC
>few|TRBJ1-4|TRBV28|.
CASSFMDTRREKLFF
TGTGCCAGCAGTTTCATGGATACCCGTCGGGAAAAACTGTTTTTT
>.|TRBJ2-2|TRBV11-2|TRBD2
CASSLWTSSAGELFF
TGTGCCAGCAGCTTATGGACTAGCTCGGCCGGGGAGCTGTTTTTT
>once|TRBJ2-5|TRBV27|TRBD2
CASSLGRGKTQYF
TGTGCCAGCAGTTTGGGGAGGGGAAAGACCCAGTACTTC
>.|TRBJ2-7|TRBV2|.
CASSETPYYEQYF
TGTGCCAGCAGCGAGACTCCTTACTACGAGCAGTACTTC
>.|TRBJ2-5|TRBV4-1|.
CASSQALGGAVQGTQYF
TGCGCCAGCAGCCAAGCCTTAGGAGGAGCGGTCCAGGGGACCCAGTACTTC
>.|TRBJ2-2|TRBV11-2|.
CASSRAGTGELFF
TGTGCCAGCAGCCGAGCAGGCACCGGGGAGCTGTTTTTT
>few|TRBJ2-5|TRBV30|TRBD2
CAWGRGLAGQETQYF
TGTGCCTGGGGGCGAGGACTAGCGGGCCAAGAGACCCAGTACTTC
>.|TRBJ1-2|TRBV6-1|TRBD1
CASNKIQGSNYGYTF
TGTGCCAGCAACAAAATACAGGGGTCTAACTATGGCTACACCTTC
>.|TRBJ1-1|TRBV19|.
CASSIVGDTEAFF
TGTGCCAGTAGTATAGTGGGGGACACTGAAGCTTTCTTT
>once|TRBJ2-1|TRBV5-1|.
CASSLTATNNEQFF
TGCGCCAGCAGCTTAACGGCAACTAACAATGAGCAGTTCTTC
>.|TRBJ1-2|TRBV5-1|.
CASSLASVPGGYTF
TGCGCCAGCAGCTTGGCGTCGGTTCCGGGTGGCTACACCTTC
>once|TRBJ2-7|TRBV20-1|.
CSPSYIDEQYF
TGCAGTCCCTCCTATATAGACGAGCAGTACTTC
>.|TRBJ1-1|TRBV11-2|TRBD1
CASSPRGGNTEAFF
TGTGCCAGCAGCCCCAGGGGGGGCAACACTGAAGCTTTCTTT
>.|TRBJ1-1|TRBV9|.
CASSAGTPVETEAFF
TGTGCCAGCAGCGCCGGGACACCTGTTGAGACTGAAGCTTTCTTT
>.|TRBJ1-2|TRBV29-1|TRBD1
CSVEERGRIFYGYTF
TGCAGCGTTGAAGAGAGGGGGCGGATATTCTATGGCTACACCTTC
>.|TRBJ1-5|TRBV9|TRBD1
CASSPGTGGYQPQHF
TGTGCCAGCAGCCCGGGGACAGGAGGGTACCAGCCCCAGCATTTT